The following is a T cell receptor (beta chain) sequence with its context. This specimen belongs to a study of blood T cell repertoires in COVID-19. Some clones are missing from TCRdb's copy, which holds only in-frame ones; the method was immunoSEQ multiplex PCR. The data contain some 200,000 clones, around 81% of them seen just once; the ten biggest clones take up less than 15%. This clonotype was obtained from an elderly woman with COVID-19, enrolled during active disease. The sample consisted of peripheral blood.

DNA for the CDR3: TGCGCCAGCAGCTTGGGTGGTACATCGAACACTGAAGCTTTCTTT. Amino acid sequence: CASSLGGTSNTEAFF. The J gene is TRBJ1-1, the V gene TRBV5-1, with no clear D. Germline loops: CDR1 SGHRS, CDR2 YFSETQ. The CDR3 spans 15 residues. The V end was cut by 0 bases, the J end by 1 base, with 10 bases between. Looking up the rest from reference TRBV5-1 and TRBJ1-1 gives the full variable domain: KAGVTQTPRYLIKTRGQQVTLSCSPISGHRSVSWYQQTPGQGLQFLFEYFSETQRNKGNFPGRFSGRQFSNSRSEMNVSTLELGDSALYLCASSLGGTSNTEAFFGQGTRLTVV.